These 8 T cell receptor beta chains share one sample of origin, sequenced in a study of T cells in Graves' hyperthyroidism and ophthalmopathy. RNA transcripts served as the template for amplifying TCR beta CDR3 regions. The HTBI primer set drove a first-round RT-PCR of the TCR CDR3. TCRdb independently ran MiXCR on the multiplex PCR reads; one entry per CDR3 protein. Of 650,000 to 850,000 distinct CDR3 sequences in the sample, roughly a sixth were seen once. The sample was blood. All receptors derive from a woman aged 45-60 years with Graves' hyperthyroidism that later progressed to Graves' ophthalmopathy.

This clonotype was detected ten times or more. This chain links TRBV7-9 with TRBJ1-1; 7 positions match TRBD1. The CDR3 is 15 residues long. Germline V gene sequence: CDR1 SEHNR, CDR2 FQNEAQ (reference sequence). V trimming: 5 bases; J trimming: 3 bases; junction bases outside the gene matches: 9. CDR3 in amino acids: CASSLRPRGHTEAFF. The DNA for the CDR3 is TGTGCCAGCAGCCTACGCCCTAGGGGGCACACTGAAGCTTTCTTT.

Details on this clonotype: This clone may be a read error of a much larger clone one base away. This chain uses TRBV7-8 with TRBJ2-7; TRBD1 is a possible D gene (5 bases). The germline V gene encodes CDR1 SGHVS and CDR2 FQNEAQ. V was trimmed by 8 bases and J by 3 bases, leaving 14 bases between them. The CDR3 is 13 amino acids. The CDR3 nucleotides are TGTGCCAGCGGCTCTCGCCAGGGCTACGAGCAGTACTTC. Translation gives CASGSRQGYEQYF.

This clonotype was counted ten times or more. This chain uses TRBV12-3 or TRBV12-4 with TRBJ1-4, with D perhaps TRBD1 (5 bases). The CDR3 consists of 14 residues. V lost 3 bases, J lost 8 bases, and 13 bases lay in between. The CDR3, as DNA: TGTGCCAGCAGTTTGGAGGGGACGGGGGAAAAACTGTTTTTT. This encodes CASSLEGTGEKLFF.

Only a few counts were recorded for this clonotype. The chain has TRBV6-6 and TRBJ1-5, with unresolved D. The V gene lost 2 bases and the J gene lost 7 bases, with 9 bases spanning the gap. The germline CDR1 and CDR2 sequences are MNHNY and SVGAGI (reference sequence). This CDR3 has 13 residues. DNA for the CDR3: TGTGCCAGCAGTTACGGGCACGGACAGCCCCAGCATTTT. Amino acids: CASSYGHGQPQHF.

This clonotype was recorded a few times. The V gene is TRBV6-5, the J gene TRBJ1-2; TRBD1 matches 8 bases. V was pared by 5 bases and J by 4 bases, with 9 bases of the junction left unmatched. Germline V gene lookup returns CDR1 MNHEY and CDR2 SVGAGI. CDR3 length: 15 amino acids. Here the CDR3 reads CASSHWTGKGYGYTF. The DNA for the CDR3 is TGTGCCAGCAGTCACTGGACAGGGAAGGGCTATGGCTACACCTTC.

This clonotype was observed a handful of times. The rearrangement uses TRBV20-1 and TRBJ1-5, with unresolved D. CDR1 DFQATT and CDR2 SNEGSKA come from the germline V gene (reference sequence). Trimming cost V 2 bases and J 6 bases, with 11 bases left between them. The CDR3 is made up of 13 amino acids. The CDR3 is CSARSLTTQPQHF. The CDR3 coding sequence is TGCAGTGCTAGATCCCTGACCACTCAGCCCCAGCATTTT.

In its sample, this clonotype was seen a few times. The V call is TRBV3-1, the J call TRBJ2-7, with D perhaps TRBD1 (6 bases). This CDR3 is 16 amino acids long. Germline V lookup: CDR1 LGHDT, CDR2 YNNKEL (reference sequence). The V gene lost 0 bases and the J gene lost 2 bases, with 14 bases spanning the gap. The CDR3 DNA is TGTGCCAGCAGCCAAGATAGTCCAGGGGTAGCCTACGAGCAGTACTTC. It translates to CASSQDSPGVAYEQYF.

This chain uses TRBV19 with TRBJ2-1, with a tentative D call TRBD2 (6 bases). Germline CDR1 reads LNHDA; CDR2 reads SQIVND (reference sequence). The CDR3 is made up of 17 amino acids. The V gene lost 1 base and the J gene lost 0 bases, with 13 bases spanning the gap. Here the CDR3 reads CASSIVPSGGSYNEQFF. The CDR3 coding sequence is TGTGCCAGTAGTATAGTCCCCTCCGGGGGCTCCTACAATGAGCAGTTCTTC.